The present entry profiles one T cell receptor beta chain with its context. This specimen includes other DNA sequences encoding the same CDR3. The data belong to a study of blood T cell repertoires in COVID-19. Original methodology: Using reference gene primer amplification, nucleated cell counts were estimated. Measured with immunoSEQ multiplex PCR; TCRdb has only the in-frame clones, and not every one. For V, J and clone size, that table is used; D and trimming come from the DNA. This table has 350,000 or so clones, about nine tenths appearing once. Trimming took off 2 bases at V and 4 bases at J, with 11 bases between the two ends. Germline CDR1 SGHTA, CDR2 FQGTGA. The CDR3 length is 14 residues.

This rearrangement joins TRBV7-3 to TRBJ1-1; D is uncertain. Material: PBMCs or T cells enriched from blood (not recorded which). This clonotype originated in a woman in her twenties or thirties who had been exposed to COVID-19. CDR3 sequence: CASSLAGGSTEAFF. CDR3 coding DNA: TGTGCCAGCAGCTTAGCGGGAGGGAGCACTGAAGCTTTCTTT.